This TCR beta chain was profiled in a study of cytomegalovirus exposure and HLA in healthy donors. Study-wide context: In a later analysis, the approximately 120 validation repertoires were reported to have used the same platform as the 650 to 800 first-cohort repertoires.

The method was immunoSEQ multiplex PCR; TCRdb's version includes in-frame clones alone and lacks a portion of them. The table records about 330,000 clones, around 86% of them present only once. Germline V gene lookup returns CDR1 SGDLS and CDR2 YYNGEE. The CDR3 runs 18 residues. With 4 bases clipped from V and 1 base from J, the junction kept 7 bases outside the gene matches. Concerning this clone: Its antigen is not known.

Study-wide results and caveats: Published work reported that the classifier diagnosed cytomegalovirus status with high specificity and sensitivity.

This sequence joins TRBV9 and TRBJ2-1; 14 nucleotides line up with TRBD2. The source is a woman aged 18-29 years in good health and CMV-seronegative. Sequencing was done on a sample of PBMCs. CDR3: CASSPRLAGGASYNEQFF. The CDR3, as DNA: TGTGCCAGCAGCCCTCGACTAGCGGGAGGGGCATCCTACAATGAGCAGTTCTTC. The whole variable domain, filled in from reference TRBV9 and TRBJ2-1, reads DSGVTQTPKHLITATGQRVTLRCSPRSGDLSVYWYQQSLDQGLQFLIQYYNGEERAKGNILERFSAQQFPDLHSELNLSSLELGDSALYFCASSPRLAGGASYNEQFFGPGTRLTVL.